These T cell receptor beta chains were read from a single sample in a study of blood T cell repertoires in COVID-19. TCRdb keeps only in-frame clones here, not all; method: immunoSEQ multiplex PCR. The sample carries hundreds of thousands of clones, roughly 79% recorded once. Sequencing was carried out using peripheral blood. The receptors originated from a woman of 80 years or more with acute or convalescent COVID-19. Both conserved end residues are part of each CDR3. D genes are given only for firm matches. For some rows the clone size is stated as once, few or many, or as a class when expanded; others skip it.

CDR3 length,J gene,D gene,V gene,clone size,CDR3 DNA,CDR3 protein
11,TRBJ1-2,-,TRBV6-5,-,TGTGCCAGCAGGCAGGGGTTTGGCTACACCTTC,CASRQGFGYTF
14,TRBJ1-3,-,TRBV5-1,-,TGCGCCAGCAGCCCGACGGGGTTCGGAAACACCATATATTTT,CASSPTGFGNTIYF
13,TRBJ1-4,-,TRBV18,-,TGTGCCAGCTCACAGCAGGGGAATGAAAAACTGTTTTTT,CASSQQGNEKLFF
18,TRBJ1-3,-,TRBV7-9,-,TGTGCCAGCAGCTTAGAGCCCCGAGGGATCCCTATGGGAAACACCATATATTTT,CASSLEPRGIPMGNTIYF
13,TRBJ1-4,TRBD1,TRBV30,-,TGTGCCTGGAAACGACAGGGTAGTGAAAAACTGTTTTTT,CAWKRQGSEKLFF
12,TRBJ2-7,-,TRBV28,-,TGTGCCAGCAGTTTCTGGACAGACGAGCAGTACTTC,CASSFWTDEQYF
15,TRBJ2-7,-,TRBV3-1/TRBV3-2,-,TGTGCCAGCAGCCAAGATCGGAATTCAGCGGACGAGCAGTACTTC,CASSQDRNSADEQYF
18,TRBJ2-2,-,TRBV4-3,few,TGCGCCAGCAGCCAAGATAGGGGGGGAGTTGGGGACACCGGGGAGCTGTTTTTT,CASSQDRGGVGDTGELFF
14,TRBJ1-5,TRBD1,TRBV6-5,-,TGTGCCAGCAATCCAGACAGGGGAGGCCAGCCCCAGCATTTT,CASNPDRGGQPQHF
14,TRBJ1-4,-,TRBV6-2/TRBV6-3,-,TGTGCCAGCAGTTACTCGGGGCCCAGTGAAAAACTGTTTTTT,CASSYSGPSEKLFF
13,TRBJ2-5,-,TRBV28,few,TGTGCCAGCAGTGTAGGGGTGGAGGAGACCCAGTACTTC,CASSVGVEETQYF
14,TRBJ1-5,-,TRBV27,-,TGTGCCAGCAGTTTACGCCAGGGGAATCAGCCCCAGCATTTT,CASSLRQGNQPQHF
15,TRBJ1-2,-,TRBV3-1/TRBV3-2,-,TGTGCCAGCAGCCAAGAAATAACTGGTAACTATGGCTACACCTTC,CASSQEITGNYGYTF
15,TRBJ1-1,-,TRBV6-5,-,TGTGCCAGCAGTTACGGGGGCCCCCTGAACACTGAAGCTTTCTTT,CASSYGGPLNTEAFF
16,TRBJ1-5,TRBD1,TRBV5-8,-,TGTGCCAGCAGCTTGCGGGGACAGTATAGCAATCAGCCCCAGCATTTT,CASSLRGQYSNQPQHF
16,TRBJ1-3,-,TRBV7-9,-,TGTGCCAGCAGCGGGGCCAGAGTAATCTCTGGAAACACCATATATTTT,CASSGARVISGNTIYF
14,TRBJ2-1,-,TRBV9,-,TGTGCCAGCAGCGTAGGGCAGGCGTACAATGAGCAGTTCTTC,CASSVGQAYNEQFF
14,TRBJ1-2,-,TRBV19,-,TGTGCCAGTAGTATAGATGGAGCCAGCTATGGCTACACCTTC,CASSIDGASYGYTF
14,TRBJ1-1,-,TRBV19,-,TGTGCCAGTAGTATGGGCAGATTGAACACTGAAGCTTTCTTT,CASSMGRLNTEAFF
14,TRBJ2-7,TRBD1,TRBV18,-,TGTGCCAGCTCACCACGGGACAGGTCCCACGAGCAGTACTTC,CASSPRDRSHEQYF
16,TRBJ2-3,TRBD2,TRBV7-9,-,TGTGCCAGCAGCCACGGCACTAGCGGACCCACAGATACGCAGTATTTT,CASSHGTSGPTDTQYF
16,TRBJ1-6,-,TRBV27,-,TGTGCCAGCCAGGCAGGTCCAGGTTCCTATAATTCACCCCTCCACTTT,CASQAGPGSYNSPLHF
13,TRBJ1-5,TRBD1,TRBV7-2,-,TGTGCCAGCAGCCAAGACAGGGGACAGCCCCAGCATTTT,CASSQDRGQPQHF
13,TRBJ1-2,TRBD1,TRBV28,-,TGTGCCAGCAGCCAGACAGGGGCCTATGGCTACACCTTC,CASSQTGAYGYTF
18,TRBJ1-1,TRBD1,TRBV18,-,TGTGCCAGCTCACCGCTGTCGTTTTCGGACAGGGGTGACACTGAAGCTTTCTTT,CASSPLSFSDRGDTEAFF
15,TRBJ2-1,TRBD1,TRBV7-2,-,TGTGCCAGCAGCCTTGGACAGGGCCCAGCCCATGAGCAGTTCTTC,CASSLGQGPAHEQFF
14,TRBJ1-1,TRBD1,TRBV5-1,-,TGCGCCAGCAGCGTACAGGGGGGAAACACTGAAGCTTTCTTT,CASSVQGGNTEAFF
17,TRBJ2-5,TRBD2,TRBV19,-,TGTGCCAGTAGTATAAGCGGGACTAGCGGGAGCCTTGAGACCCAGTACTTC,CASSISGTSGSLETQYF
15,TRBJ1-3,-,TRBV15,few,TGTGCCACCAGCAGGGACAGAAGCTCTGGAAACACCATATATTTT,CATSRDRSSGNTIYF
15,TRBJ1-3,-,TRBV4-3,-,TGCGCCAGCAGCCAAGGAGCGGGTTCTGGAAACACCATATATTTT,CASSQGAGSGNTIYF
15,TRBJ1-4,TRBD1,TRBV29-1,-,TGCAGCGTTGAAGACAGGGGGGACACTAATGAAAAACTGTTTTTT,CSVEDRGDTNEKLFF
14,TRBJ2-7,TRBD1,TRBV6-5,-,TGTGCCAGCAGTTACTTGACAGGGAACTACGAGCAGTACTTC,CASSYLTGNYEQYF
14,TRBJ1-2,TRBD1,TRBV18,-,TGTGCCAGCTCACCGGACCGGGACAGCTATGGCTACACCTTC,CASSPDRDSYGYTF
16,TRBJ1-6,TRBD1,TRBV4-3,once,TGCGCCAGCAGCCAAGGGGACAGGCGATATAATTCACCCCTCCACTTT,CASSQGDRRYNSPLHF
13,TRBJ1-5,-,TRBV5-5,-,TGTGCCAGCAGCTTACAGGGTAATCAGCCCCAGCATTTT,CASSLQGNQPQHF
14,TRBJ2-3,TRBD2,TRBV2,-,TGTGCCAGCAGAGTAGCGGGGGGCACAGATACGCAGTATTTT,CASRVAGGTDTQYF
15,TRBJ2-4,-,TRBV6-2/TRBV6-3,-,TGTGCCAGCAGTTACTCGGCCGTCGCCAAAAACATTCAGTACTTC,CASSYSAVAKNIQYF
14,TRBJ1-5,TRBD1,TRBV6-1,-,TGTGCCAGCAGTGAAGCTACAGGGGGCCAGCCCCAGCATTTT,CASSEATGGQPQHF
16,TRBJ2-5,TRBD2,TRBV23-1,few,TGCGCCAGCTCTCTTATGGTAGCGGGGGTTGGGGAGACCCAGTACTTC,CASSLMVAGVGETQYF
14,TRBJ2-3,TRBD2,TRBV19,few,TGTGCCAGTAGTACCCGACTAGCTACAGATACGCAGTATTTT,CASSTRLATDTQYF
14,TRBJ1-1,-,TRBV18,-,TGTGCCAGCTCACCACCGGTTTCGGGTTCTGAAGCTTTCTTT,CASSPPVSGSEAFF
14,TRBJ2-7,TRBD1,TRBV5-1,once,TGCGCCAGCAGCGCCCCGGGACAGGGGTACGAGCAGTACTTC,CASSAPGQGYEQYF
16,TRBJ2-7,TRBD1,TRBV13,-,TGTGCCAGCAGCCCGGGACAGGGCCGCCAAGGTGGAGAGCAGTACTTC,CASSPGQGRQGGEQYF
14,TRBJ2-1,-,TRBV19,-,TGTGCCAGTACCGCGCGGGGCTCCCACAATGAGCAGTTCTTC,CASTARGSHNEQFF
15,TRBJ2-1,TRBD1,TRBV3-1/TRBV3-2,once,TGTGCCAGCAGCCAGGCCGGGACAGGGGGCATTGAGCAGTTCTTC,CASSQAGTGGIEQFF
13,TRBJ2-1,-,TRBV7-9,-,TGTGCCAGCAGCTTAGCCCCTAACAATGAGCAGTTCTTC,CASSLAPNNEQFF
15,TRBJ2-3,-,TRBV5-1,-,TGCGCCAGCAGCTTGACGGCAGGGAGCACAGATACGCAGTATTTT,CASSLTAGSTDTQYF
16,TRBJ2-1,TRBD2,TRBV29-1,-,TGCAGCGTTGAGGGACTAGCGGAGAAAGGTGGCAATGAGCAGTTCTTC,CSVEGLAEKGGNEQFF
14,TRBJ2-1,-,TRBV3-1/TRBV3-2,-,TGTGCCAGCAGCCAAGGGGAGGTGGGGAATGAGCAGTTCTTC,CASSQGEVGNEQFF
18,TRBJ1-6,TRBD1,TRBV7-8,-,TGTGCCAGCAGCTTACTACGCAGGGGGTCGATAGTAAATTCACCCCTCCACTTT,CASSLLRRGSIVNSPLHF
18,TRBJ2-1,TRBD2,TRBV23-1,-,TGCGCCAGCAGCTTCTCCCTACCCCTAGCGGGAGTACCCAATGAGCAGTTCTTC,CASSFSLPLAGVPNEQFF